This T cell receptor beta chain was sequenced in a study of radiotherapy plus CTLA-4 blockade in lung cancer. Study conclusions and caveats: Per reports, early blood T cell clone dynamics, plus interferon-beta, forecast response most strongly.

Germline CDR1 SGHTA, CDR2 FQGNSA. Trimming cost V 1 base and J 6 bases; bases outside gene matches: 10. CDR3 length: 16 residues. TCRdb's copy holds only in-frame clones and misses some; the assay was immunoSEQ multiplex PCR. Of some 50,000 clones in the sample, 80% to 90% were seen once. Regarding this clone: What it binds is not known.

The gene calls are TRBV7-2 and TRBJ2-3; the match to TRBD1 covers 7 bases. The sequencing here drew on peripheral blood, taken from a patient treated with radiotherapy plus ipilimumab. This receptor was obtained from a human donor with non-small cell lung cancer whose response to radiotherapy plus ipilimumab could not be evaluated. The CDR3 reads CASSLDLRGRLDTQYF. The CDR3 DNA reads TGTGCCAGCAGCTTAGACCTAAGGGGGCGCCTGGATACGCAGTATTTT.